This T cell receptor (beta chain) is from a study of cytomegalovirus exposure and HLA in healthy donors. Study-level results: Generally TCR sequences proved uncommon, though certain public TCRs appeared in numerous donors.

The donors belonged to the roughly 130-subject validation cohort, separate from the roughly 710-subject first cohort. On this clone: Its cognate antigen is unknown.

Produced via immunoSEQ multiplex PCR; TCRdb's table is partial and in-frame only. The sample lists approximately 300,000 clones; roughly 85% were seen once. V lost 0 bases and J lost 1; bases outside the gene matches: 2. CDR3 length: 15 amino acids. CDR1 SGHAT and CDR2 FQNNGV come from the germline V gene. The sample was PBMCs. The genes are TRBV11-2 and TRBJ1-2; 7 nucleotides align to TRBD1. The TCR sequence derives from a woman between 18 and 30 years old in good health and CMV-seronegative. CDR3 DNA sequence: TGTGCCAGCAGCTTAGACTGGGACAGTAACTATGGCTACACCTTC. Translation: CASSLDWDSNYGYTF. The whole variable domain, remainder taken from reference TRBV11-2 and TRBJ1-2, is EAGVAQSPRYKIIEKRQSVAFWCNPISGHATLYWYQQILGQGPKLLIQFQNNGVVDDSQLPKDRFSAERLKGVDSTLKIQPAKLEDSAVYLCASSLDWDSNYGYTFGSGTRLTVV.